This T cell receptor beta chain was recovered during a study of blood T cell repertoires in COVID-19. Overall study context: T cells, B-cell-depleted T cells, or PBMCs provided the cDNA or gDNA that served as material.

TCRdb keeps only in-frame clones here, not all; method: immunoSEQ multiplex PCR. The table lists 160,000 or so clones, 75% to 90% of them singletons, with about 2.5% in the top ten. Germline V CDR1 and CDR2: MNHEY, SVGAGI. Germline trimming cut 7 bases from V and 7 bases from J; bases unmatched to any gene: 9. This CDR3 comprises 15 residues. The TCR originated in a woman between 65 and 79 years old with acute or convalescent COVID-19. V gene TRBV6-5 combines with J gene TRBJ1-5; 11 positions agree with TRBD1. Sequencing was carried out using peripheral blood. Here the CDR3 DNA reads TGTGCCAGCACCCCGGACAGGGGGCGCCGGCAGCCCCAGCATTTT. Protein product: CASTPDRGRRQPQHF.